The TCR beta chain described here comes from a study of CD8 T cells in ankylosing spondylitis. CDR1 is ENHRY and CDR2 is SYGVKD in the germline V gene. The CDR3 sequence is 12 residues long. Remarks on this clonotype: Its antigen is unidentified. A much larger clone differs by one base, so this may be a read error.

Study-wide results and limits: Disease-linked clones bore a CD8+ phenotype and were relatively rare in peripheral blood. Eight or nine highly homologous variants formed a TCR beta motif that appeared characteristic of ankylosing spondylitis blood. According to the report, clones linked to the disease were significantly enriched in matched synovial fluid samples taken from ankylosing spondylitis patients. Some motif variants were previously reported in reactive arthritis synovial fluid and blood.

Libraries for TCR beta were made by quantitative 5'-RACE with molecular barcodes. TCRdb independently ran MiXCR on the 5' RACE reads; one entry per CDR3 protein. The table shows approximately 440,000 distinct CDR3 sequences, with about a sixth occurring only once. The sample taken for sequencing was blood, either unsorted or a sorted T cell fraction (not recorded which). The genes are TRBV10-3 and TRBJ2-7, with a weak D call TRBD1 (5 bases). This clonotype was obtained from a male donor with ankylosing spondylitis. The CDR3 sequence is CTIKGSSYEQYF. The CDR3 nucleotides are TGTACCATCAAGGGGTCCTCCTACGAGCAGTACTTC.